Sequencing of this TCR beta chain was carried out in a study of chemoradiotherapy in HPV16-positive cancers. Repertoires were generated with immunoSEQ multiplex PCR, while TCRdb's copy carries only in-frame clones and drops some. The data show just over 3,000 clones, with 90% seen just once and roughly 2.3% held by the top ten. Germline lookup yields CDR1 MNHNS and CDR2 SASEGT. CDR3 length equals 15 residues. V shed 4 bases and J 3 bases; nucleotides not matched to a gene: 3. Repeated repertoire sampling spanned the course of chemoradiotherapy. This TCR was recovered from a human donor with HPV-associated anogenital cancer. This chain links TRBV6-1 with TRBJ1-1; 12 bases align to TRBD1. The sequencing used tumor tissue, collected from a patient who underwent chemoradiotherapy. The CDR3 nucleotides read TGTGCCAGCAGTGCGGGACAGGGGGCGCACACTGAAGCTTTCTTT. It is translated as CASSAGQGAHTEAFF.